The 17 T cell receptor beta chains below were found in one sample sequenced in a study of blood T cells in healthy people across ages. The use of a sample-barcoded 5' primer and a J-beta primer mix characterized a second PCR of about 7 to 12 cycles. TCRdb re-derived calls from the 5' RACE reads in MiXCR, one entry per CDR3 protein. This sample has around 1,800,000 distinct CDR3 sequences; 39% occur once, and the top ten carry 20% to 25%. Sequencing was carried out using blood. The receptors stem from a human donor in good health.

CDR3: CASSGADSQQFF. CDR3 bases: TGTGCCAGCAGTGGAGCAGATTCCCAGCAGTTCTTC. V and J are TRBV6-1 and TRBJ2-1; D ambiguous. The V gene's germline CDR1 is MNHNS and CDR2 SASEGT. The CDR3 covers 12 residues. Trimming stripped 4 bases from V and 11 bases from J, with 12 bases between.

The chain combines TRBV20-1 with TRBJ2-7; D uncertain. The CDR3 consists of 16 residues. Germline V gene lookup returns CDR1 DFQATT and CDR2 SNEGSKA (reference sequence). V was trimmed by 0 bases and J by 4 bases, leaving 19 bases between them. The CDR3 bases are TGCAGTGCTAGAGATAACGGCCGAATCCTTCTGTACGAGCAGTACTTC. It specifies CSARDNGRILLYEQYF.

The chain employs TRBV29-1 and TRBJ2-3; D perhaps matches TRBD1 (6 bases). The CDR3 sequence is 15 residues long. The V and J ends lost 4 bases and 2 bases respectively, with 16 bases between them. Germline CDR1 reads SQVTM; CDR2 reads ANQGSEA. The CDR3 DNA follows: TGCAGCGTTGGTTTCAGGGGCAGGACCACAGATACGCAGTATTTT. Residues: CSVGFRGRTTDTQYF.

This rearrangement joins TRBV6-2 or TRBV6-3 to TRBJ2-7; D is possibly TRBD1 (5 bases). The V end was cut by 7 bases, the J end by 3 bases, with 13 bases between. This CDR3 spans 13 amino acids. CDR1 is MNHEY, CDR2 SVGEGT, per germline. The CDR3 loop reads CASKHDSLYEQYF. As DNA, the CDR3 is TGTGCCAGCAAACACGACAGCCTCTACGAGCAGTACTTC.

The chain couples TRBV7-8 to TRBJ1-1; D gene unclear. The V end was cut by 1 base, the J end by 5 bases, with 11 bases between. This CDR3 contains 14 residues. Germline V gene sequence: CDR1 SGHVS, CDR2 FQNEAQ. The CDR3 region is CASSLVIGGTEAFF. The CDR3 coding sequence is TGTGCCAGCAGCTTAGTAATAGGTGGAACTGAAGCTTTCTTT.

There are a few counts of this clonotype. CDR3: CSAPQGYYGYTF. CDR3 nucleotides: TGCAGTGCTCCCCAGGGATACTATGGCTACACCTTC. The chain uses TRBV20-1 and TRBJ1-2; tentative D call: TRBD1 (5 bases). The CDR3 consists of 12 residues. CDR1 is DFQATT, CDR2 SNEGSKA, per germline (reference sequence). V dropped 5 bases and J dropped 3 bases, with 10 bases sitting between them.

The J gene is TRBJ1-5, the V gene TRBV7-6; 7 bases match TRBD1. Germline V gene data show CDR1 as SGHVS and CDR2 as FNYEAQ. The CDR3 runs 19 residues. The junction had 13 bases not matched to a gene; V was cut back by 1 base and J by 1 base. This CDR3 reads CASSLGVGGDRRSNQPQHF. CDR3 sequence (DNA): TGTGCCAGCAGCTTAGGCGTGGGGGGGGACAGACGGAGCAATCAGCCCCAGCATTTT. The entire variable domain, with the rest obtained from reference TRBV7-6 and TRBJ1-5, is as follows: GAGVSQSPRYKVTKRGQDVALRCDPISGHVSLYWYRQALGQGPEFLTYFNYEAQQDKSGLPNDRFSAERPEGSISTLTIQRTEQRDSAMYRCASSLGVGGDRRSNQPQHFGDGTRLSIL.

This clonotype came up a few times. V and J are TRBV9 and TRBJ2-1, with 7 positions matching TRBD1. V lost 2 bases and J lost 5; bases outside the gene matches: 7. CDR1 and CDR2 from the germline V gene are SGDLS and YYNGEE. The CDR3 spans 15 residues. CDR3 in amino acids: CASSVGTELNNEQFF. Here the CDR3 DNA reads TGTGCCAGCAGCGTCGGGACAGAGCTAAACAATGAGCAGTTCTTC.

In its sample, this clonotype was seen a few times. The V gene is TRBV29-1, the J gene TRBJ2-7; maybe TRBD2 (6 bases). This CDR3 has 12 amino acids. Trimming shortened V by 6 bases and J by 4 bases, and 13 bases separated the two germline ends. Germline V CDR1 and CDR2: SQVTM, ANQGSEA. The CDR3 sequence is CSVGKGRYEQYF. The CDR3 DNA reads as TGCAGCGTGGGGAAGGGGAGGTACGAGCAGTACTTC.

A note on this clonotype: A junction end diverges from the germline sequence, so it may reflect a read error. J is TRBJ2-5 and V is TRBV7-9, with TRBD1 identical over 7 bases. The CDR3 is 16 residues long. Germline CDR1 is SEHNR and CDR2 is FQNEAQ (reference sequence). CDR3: CASSLEFGTAQETQYF. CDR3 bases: TGTGCCAGCAGCTTAGAGTTTGGGACAGCCCAAGAGACTCAGTACTTC.

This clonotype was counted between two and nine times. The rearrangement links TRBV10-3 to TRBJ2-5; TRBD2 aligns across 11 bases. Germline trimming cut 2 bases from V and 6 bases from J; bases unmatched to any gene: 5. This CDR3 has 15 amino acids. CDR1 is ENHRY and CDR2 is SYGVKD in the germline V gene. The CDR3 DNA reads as TGTGCCATCAGTGAGACTAGCGGGGGATTACAGACCCAGTACTTC. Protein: CAISETSGGLQTQYF.

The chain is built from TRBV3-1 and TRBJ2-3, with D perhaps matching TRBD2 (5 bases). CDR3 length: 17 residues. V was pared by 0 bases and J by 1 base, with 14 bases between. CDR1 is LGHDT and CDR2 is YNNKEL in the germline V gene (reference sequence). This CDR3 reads CASSQDLANLGTDTQYF. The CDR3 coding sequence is TGTGCCAGCAGCCAAGATCTAGCTAATCTCGGCACAGATACGCAGTATTTT.

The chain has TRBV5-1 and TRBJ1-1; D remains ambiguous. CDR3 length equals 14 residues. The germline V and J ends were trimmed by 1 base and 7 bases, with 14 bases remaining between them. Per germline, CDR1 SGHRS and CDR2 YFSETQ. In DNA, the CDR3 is TGCGCCAGCAGCTTGCGAGGGTTTGAAATTGAAGCTTTCTTT. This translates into CASSLRGFEIEAFF.

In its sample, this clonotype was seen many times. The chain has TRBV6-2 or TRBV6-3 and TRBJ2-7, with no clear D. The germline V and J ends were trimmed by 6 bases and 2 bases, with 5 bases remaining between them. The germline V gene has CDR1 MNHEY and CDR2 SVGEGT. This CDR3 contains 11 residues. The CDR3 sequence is CASSQTYEQYF. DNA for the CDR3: TGTGCCAGCAGCCAAACCTACGAGCAGTACTTC.

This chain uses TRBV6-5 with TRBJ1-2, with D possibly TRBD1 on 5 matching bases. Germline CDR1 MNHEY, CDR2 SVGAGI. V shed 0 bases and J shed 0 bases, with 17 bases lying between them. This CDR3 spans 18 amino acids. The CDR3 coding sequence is TGTGCCAGCAGTTACTCTGCCCCGAGGGGTGTTTCTAACTATGGCTACACCTTC. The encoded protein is CASSYSAPRGVSNYGYTF.

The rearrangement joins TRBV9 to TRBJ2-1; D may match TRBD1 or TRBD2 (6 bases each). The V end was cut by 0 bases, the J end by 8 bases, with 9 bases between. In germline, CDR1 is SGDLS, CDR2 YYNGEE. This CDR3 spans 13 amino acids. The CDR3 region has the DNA TGTGCCAGCAGCGTAGAGGGGGGCGATGAGCAGTTCTTC. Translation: CASSVEGGDEQFF.

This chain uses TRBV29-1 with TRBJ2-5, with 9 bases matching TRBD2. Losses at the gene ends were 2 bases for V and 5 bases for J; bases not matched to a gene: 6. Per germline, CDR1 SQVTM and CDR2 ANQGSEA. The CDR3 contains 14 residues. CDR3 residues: CSVEWGTSQETQYF. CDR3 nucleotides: TGCAGCGTTGAATGGGGGACTAGCCAGGAGACCCAGTACTTC.